The 20 T cell receptor beta chains presented below share a single source sample, sequenced in a study of Ad26.COV2.S vaccination and SARS-CoV-2 variants. Generated by immunoSEQ multiplex PCR, the TCRdb table keeps only in-frame clones and is missing some. The sample includes 300,000 to 400,000 clones, roughly 91% seen only once; the top ten take about 3.4%. Treatment noted: 15 to 20 received Ad26.COV2.S at low or high dose, single or two shots; 5 received placebo; per-sample allocation not given. At day 63 after the first vaccine or placebo injection, samples were drawn. This material consisted of peripheral blood, taken in a trial of Ad26.COV2.S vaccine versus placebo. The receptors were gathered from a person aged 18-65 years who received the Ad26.COV2.S COVID-19 vaccine or a placebo.

V is TRBV12-5 and J is TRBJ2-5; no definite D call. CDR1 LGHNT and CDR2 FRNRAP come from the germline V gene. V lost 7 bases and J lost 5, with 17 bases in between. The CDR3 contains 14 residues. The CDR3 bases are TGTGCTAGTGCCTTTGGCCGCCCTGTGGAGACCCAGTACTTC. Translated: CASAFGRPVETQYF.

This clone was seen only a few times. The chain joins TRBV4-1 to TRBJ2-1; TRBD2 might be the D (6 bases). Per the germline V gene, CDR1 is MGHRA and CDR2 is YSYEKL. The CDR3 runs 14 residues. V gave up 4 bases and J gave up 7 bases, with 14 bases separating them. The CDR3 protein is CASSPEEGRNEQFF. The DNA for the CDR3 is TGCGCCAGCAGCCCAGAGGAGGGAAGGAATGAGCAGTTCTTC.

The genes are TRBV7-2 and TRBJ1-2; maybe TRBD1 (5 bases). Trimming stripped 1 base from V and 2 bases from J, with 11 bases between. Germline loops: CDR1 SGHTA, CDR2 FQGNSA. This CDR3 is built from 15 residues. DNA of the CDR3: TGTGCCAGCAGCTTAGTTGGCAGGGTCAACTATGGCTACACCTTC. It yields the protein CASSLVGRVNYGYTF.

Comments on this clone: A far larger clone is one base from this, pointing to a likely read error. This chain links TRBV2 with TRBJ2-5, with 8 positions matching TRBD1. CDR1 and CDR2 (germline): SNHLY, FYNNEI. CDR3 length equals 13 residues. The V and J ends lost 5 bases and 4 bases, in that order; junction bases with no gene match: 3. In DNA form, the CDR3 reads TGTGCCAGCAGTCCCGGGACAGGAGAGACCCAGTACTTC. This sequence encodes CASSPGTGETQYF. The full variable domain, in which reference TRBV2 and TRBJ2-5 provide the parts outside the CDR3, is EPEVTQTPSHQVTQMGQEVILRCVPISNHLYFYWYRQILGQKVEFLVSFYNNEISEKSEIFDDQFSVERPDGSNFTLKIRSTKLEDSAMYFCASSPGTGETQYFGPGTRLLVL.

This clone was detected a few times. The V gene is TRBV5-1, the J gene TRBJ1-1; D may be TRBD1 (6 bases). V was pared by 7 bases and J by 1 base, with 17 bases between. Per germline, CDR1 SGHRS and CDR2 YFSETQ. The CDR3 has 15 residues. CDR3 protein: CASRSLWGPNTEAFF. The DNA of the CDR3 is TGCGCCAGCCGGTCCTTGTGGGGGCCGAACACTGAAGCTTTCTTT.

The CDR3 reads CASSPLGLAGGLSYNEQFF. The CDR3 coding sequence is TGCGCCAGCAGCCCCCTTGGGCTAGCGGGGGGGTTGTCCTACAATGAGCAGTTCTTC. J is TRBJ2-1 and V is TRBV4-3; 12 bases map to TRBD2. This CDR3 region has 19 residues. CDR1 and CDR2 (germline): LGHNA, YSLEER. V shed 4 bases and J 1 base; nucleotides not matched to a gene: 11.

The chain joins TRBV7-2 to TRBJ2-3, with 10 bases fitting TRBD2. Germline CDR1 is SGHTA and CDR2 is FQGNSA. CDR3 length: 18 residues. The trim removed 5 bases at V and 5 bases at J, leaving 16 bases unmatched. CDR3 sequence (DNA): TGTGCCAGCAGCCCCTCCCGGTTAGCGGGGGGAAGGGGAGATACGCAGTATTTT. Translating it yields CASSPSRLAGGRGDTQYF. The variable domain in full, completed from reference TRBV7-2 and TRBJ2-3, reads GAGVSQSPSNKVTEKGKDVELRCDPISGHTALYWYRQSLGQGLEFLIYFQGNSAPDKSGLPSDRFSAERTGGSVSTLTIQRTQQEDSAVYLCASSPSRLAGGRGDTQYFGPGTRLTVL.

This clone appeared once. The chain links TRBV19 to TRBJ1-3; maybe TRBD1 (5 bases). The CDR3 length is 15 residues. Per germline, CDR1 LNHDA and CDR2 SQIVND (reference sequence). V was shortened by 7 bases and J by 0 bases, with 13 bases between the two germline ends. The chain's CDR3 is CASTGRQSSGNTIYF. CDR3 bases: TGTGCCAGTACCGGTAGACAGTCCTCTGGAAACACCATATATTTT.

The chain is built from TRBV6-1 and TRBJ1-1; no clear D. This CDR3 region has 14 residues. Germline V gene data show CDR1 as MNHNS and CDR2 as SASEGT. V was pared by 2 bases and J by 1 base, with 8 bases between. CDR3 sequence (DNA): TGTGCCAGCAGTGAACCCTCATGGAACACTGAAGCTTTCTTT. Translating it yields CASSEPSWNTEAFF.

The chain has TRBV5-1 and TRBJ1-1; D gene uncertain. In germline, CDR1 is SGHRS, CDR2 YFSETQ. This CDR3 is 13 amino acids long. V lost 1 base and J lost 3, with 7 bases in between. CDR3 DNA sequence: TGCGCCAGCAGCTTGTACGGTTACACTGAAGCTTTCTTT. Amino acid sequence: CASSLYGYTEAFF. Looking up the rest from reference TRBV5-1 and TRBJ1-1 gives the full variable domain: KAGVTQTPRYLIKTRGQQVTLSCSPISGHRSVSWYQQTPGQGLQFLFEYFSETQRNKGNFPGRFSGRQFSNSRSEMNVSTLELGDSALYLCASSLYGYTEAFFGQGTRLTVV.

The J gene is TRBJ1-1, the V gene TRBV30; 9 nucleotides line up with TRBD1. This CDR3 region has 11 residues. J lost 6 bases, V lost 6 bases, and 2 bases had no gene match. Germline V gene sequence: CDR1 GTSNPN, CDR2 SVGIG (reference sequence). CDR3 nucleotide sequence: TGTGCCTGCACAGGGGGCCCTGAAGCTTTCTTT. Translating it yields CACTGGPEAFF.

The chain has TRBV7-8 and TRBJ2-7; TRBD1 aligns across 8 bases. The germline V gene encodes CDR1 SGHVS and CDR2 FQNEAQ. The CDR3 sequence is 14 residues long. V trimming: 3 bases; J trimming: 2 bases; junction bases outside the gene matches: 3. CDR3 DNA: TGTGCCAGCAGCTTCCGGACAGGGACCTACGAGCAGTACTTC. Translating it yields CASSFRTGTYEQYF.

The chain recombines TRBV7-9 with TRBJ2-5; no clear D gene. Trimming removed 2 bases at V and 2 bases at J, with 9 bases between. In germline, CDR1 is SEHNR, CDR2 FQNEAQ (reference sequence). The CDR3 sequence is 14 residues long. The CDR3 sequence is CASSLLAQQETQYF. The DNA of the CDR3 is TGTGCCAGCAGCTTACTCGCGCAGCAAGAGACCCAGTACTTC.

The chain has TRBV30 and TRBJ2-1; tentative D call: TRBD1 (7 bases). Germline values: CDR1 GTSNPN, CDR2 SVGIG (reference sequence). This CDR3 comprises 13 residues. Trimming removed 1 base from V and 6 bases from J, with 10 bases in between. The DNA for the CDR3 is TGTGCCTGGAGTGGGCAGGGGGGCAATGAGCAGTTCTTC. It encodes CAWSGQGGNEQFF.

The CDR3 DNA reads TGTGCCTCAGAGGGACAGGGAAATCGTGCGAACACCGGGGAGCTGTTTTTT. It is translated as CASEGQGNRANTGELFF. The chain recombines TRBV10-3 with TRBJ2-2; TRBD1 matches at 9 bases. CDR1 is ENHRY, CDR2 SYGVKD, per germline. V lost 11 bases and J lost 0; bases outside the gene matches: 13. This CDR3 is 17 amino acids long.

The V gene is TRBV20-1, the J gene TRBJ1-3, with no clear D. The CDR3 runs 11 residues. Germline values: CDR1 DFQATT, CDR2 SNEGSKA (reference sequence). Deletions cut 5 bases from V and 3 bases from J, with 5 bases between. The CDR3 here is CSASFGNTIYF. CDR3 nucleotide sequence: TGCAGTGCTTCCTTTGGAAACACCATATATTTT.

In nucleotides, the CDR3 is TGTGCCAGCAGTGTGACTGAAAAACTGTTTTTT. This codes for CASSVTEKLFF. The V call is TRBV2, the J call TRBJ1-4; D is unresolved. V gave up 4 bases and J gave up 7 bases, with 4 bases separating them. The CDR3 is made up of 11 amino acids. Germline CDR1 and CDR2: SNHLY and FYNNEI. The variable domain in full, with the rest retrieved from reference TRBV2 and TRBJ1-4, is EPEVTQTPSHQVTQMGQEVILRCVPISNHLYFYWYRQILGQKVEFLVSFYNNEISEKSEIFDDQFSVERPDGSNFTLKIRSTKLEDSAMYFCASSVTEKLFFGSGTQLSVL.

The chain joins TRBV12-5 to TRBJ2-2; perhaps D is TRBD1 or TRBD2 (6 bases each). CDR3 length: 17 amino acids. Germline V CDR1 and CDR2: LGHNT, FRNRAP. V was clipped by 0 bases and J by 3 bases, with 14 bases between them. CDR3 sequence reads: CASGLVYGGADTGELFF. DNA for the CDR3: TGTGCTAGTGGTTTGGTATACGGGGGCGCCGACACCGGGGAGCTGTTTTTT.

This clone was seen once. This sequence joins TRBV5-1 and TRBJ2-1, with D perhaps assigned TRBD1 or TRBD2 (5 bases each). Per germline, CDR1 SGHRS and CDR2 YFSETQ. CDR3 length: 15 residues. V was cut by 6 bases and J by 7 bases, with 20 bases left in between. Written as DNA, the CDR3 is TGCGCCAGCACTACCACTAGAACGGCAGGGAATGAGCAGTTCTTC. Protein product: CASTTTRTAGNEQFF.

The chain links TRBV3-1 (or the pseudogene TRBV3-2) to TRBJ1-3, with a possible D match to TRBD1 (6 bases). CDR3 length equals 15 residues. The germline CDR1 and CDR2 sequences are LGHDT and YNNKEL (reference sequence). The V and J ends lost 6 bases and 0 bases respectively, with 12 bases between them. The CDR3 protein is CASRRDTLSGNTIYF. The CDR3 nucleotides read TGTGCCAGCAGAAGGGACACCCTCTCTGGAAACACCATATATTTT.